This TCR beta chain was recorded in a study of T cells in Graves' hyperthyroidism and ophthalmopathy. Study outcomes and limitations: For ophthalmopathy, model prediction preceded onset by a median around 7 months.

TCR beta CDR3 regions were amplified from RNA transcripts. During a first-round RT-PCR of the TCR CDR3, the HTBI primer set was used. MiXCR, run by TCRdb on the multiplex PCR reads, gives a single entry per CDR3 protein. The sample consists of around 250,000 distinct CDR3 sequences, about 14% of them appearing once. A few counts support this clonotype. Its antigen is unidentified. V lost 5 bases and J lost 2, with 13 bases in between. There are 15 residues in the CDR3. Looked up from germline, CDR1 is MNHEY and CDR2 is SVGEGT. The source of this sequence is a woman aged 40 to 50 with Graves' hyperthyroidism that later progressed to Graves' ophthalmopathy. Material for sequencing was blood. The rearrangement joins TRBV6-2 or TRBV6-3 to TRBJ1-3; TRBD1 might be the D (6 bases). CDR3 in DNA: TGTGCCAGCAGTCCGACAGGCCGGACTGGAAACACCATATATTTT. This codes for CASSPTGRTGNTIYF.